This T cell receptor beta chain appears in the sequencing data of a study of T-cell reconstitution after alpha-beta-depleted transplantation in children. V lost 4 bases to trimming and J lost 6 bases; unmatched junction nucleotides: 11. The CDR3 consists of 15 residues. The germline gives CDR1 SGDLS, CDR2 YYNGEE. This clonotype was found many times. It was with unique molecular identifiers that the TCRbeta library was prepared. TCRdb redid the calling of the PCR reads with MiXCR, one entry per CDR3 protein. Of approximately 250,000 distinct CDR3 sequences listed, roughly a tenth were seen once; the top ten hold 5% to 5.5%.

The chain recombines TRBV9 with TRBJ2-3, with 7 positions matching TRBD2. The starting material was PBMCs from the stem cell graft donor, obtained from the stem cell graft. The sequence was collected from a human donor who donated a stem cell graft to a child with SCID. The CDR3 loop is CASSRRGGASDTQYF. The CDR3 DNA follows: TGTGCCAGCAGCCGACGCGGGGGAGCCTCGGATACGCAGTATTTT.